This T cell receptor beta chain was retrieved from a study of T-cell memory formation after mild COVID-19. At the level of the study: Across donors, TCR clusters were largely donor specific.

Unmatched junction bases numbered 3, after V lost 5 bases and J lost 5 bases. From germline, CDR1 is DFQATT and CDR2 SNEGSKA (reference sequence). The CDR3 is 12 amino acids. TCRdb redid the calling of the 5' RACE reads with MiXCR, one entry per CDR3 protein. The sample lists 150,000 to 200,000 distinct CDR3 sequences, approximately 10% seen once, with about 3.5% in the top ten. This clonotype was recorded a few times. The gene calls are TRBV20-1 and TRBJ2-5; 9 nucleotides line up with TRBD1. The sequenced sample was PBMCs or a T cell subset sorted from them (not recorded which). This clonotype was sampled from a man younger than 30 who had mild COVID-19 (a few samples of this study predate the infection). Cell type and time point are not known. The CDR3 reads CSAHRGLETQYF. In DNA, the CDR3 is TGCAGTGCTCACAGGGGGCTCGAGACCCAGTACTTC.